This T cell receptor (beta chain) was sequenced for a study of T cell responses to AZD1222 COVID-19 vaccine. Clones were sequenced by immunoSEQ multiplex PCR, and TCRdb holds only the in-frame ones, with some missing. The sample holds some 150,000 clones, 85% to 90% seen once. The specimen comprised peripheral blood, sampled 28 days after the second AZD1222 dose. The TCR was taken from an adult who received the AZD1222 COVID-19 vaccine.

In DNA, the CDR3 is TGTGCCAGCAGCTCTGGGGGGAAGGATGGCTACACCTTC. Protein: CASSSGGKDGYTF. The chain couples TRBV7-9 to TRBJ1-2, with D perhaps TRBD1 (5 bases). Between the trimmed V and J ends, which lost 4 bases and 6 bases, there was a span of 12 bases. This CDR3 is built from 13 residues. In germline, CDR1 is SEHNR, CDR2 FQNEAQ (reference sequence).